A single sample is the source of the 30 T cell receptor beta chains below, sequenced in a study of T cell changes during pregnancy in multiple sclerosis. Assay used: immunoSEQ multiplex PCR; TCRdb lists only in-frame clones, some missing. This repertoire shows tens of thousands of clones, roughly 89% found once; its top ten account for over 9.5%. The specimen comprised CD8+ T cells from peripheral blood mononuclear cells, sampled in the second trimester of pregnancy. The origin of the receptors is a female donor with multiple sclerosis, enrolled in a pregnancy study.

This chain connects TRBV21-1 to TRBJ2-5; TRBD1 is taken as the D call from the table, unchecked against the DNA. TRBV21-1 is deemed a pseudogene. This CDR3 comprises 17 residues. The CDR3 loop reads CASSKILARGQEETQYF. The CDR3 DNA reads TGTGCCAGCAGCAAAATCTTAGCCAGGGGGCAGGAAGAGACCCAGTACTTC.

CDR3 coding DNA: TGTGCCAGCAGCCAAGATCAGGGGGACTATGGCTACACCTTC. Encoded protein: CASSQDQGDYGYTF. This chain links TRBV14 with TRBJ1-2, with 7 nucleotides matching TRBD1. Germline CDR1 and CDR2: SGHDN and FVKESK. With V trimmed by 0 bases and J by 3 bases, 1 base remained unmatched. This CDR3 comprises 14 residues. Full variable domain (remainder filled in from reference TRBV14 and TRBJ1-2): EAGVTQFPSHSVIEKGQTVTLRCDPISGHDNLYWYRRVMGKEIKFLLHFVKESKQDESGMPNNRFLAERTGGTYSTLKVQPAELEDSGVYFCASSQDQGDYGYTFGSGTRLTVV.

The CDR3 sequence: CASSGDGRDSRITDTQYF. The CDR3 DNA reads TGTGCCAGCAGCGGGGACGGGAGGGACAGCCGTATCACAGATACGCAGTATTTT. The V gene is TRBV7-9, the J gene TRBJ2-3; tentative D call: TRBD2 (8 bases). Germline V gives CDR1 SEHNR, CDR2 FQNEAQ (reference sequence). The CDR3 runs to 18 residues. V was pared by 5 bases and J by 2 bases, with 23 bases between.

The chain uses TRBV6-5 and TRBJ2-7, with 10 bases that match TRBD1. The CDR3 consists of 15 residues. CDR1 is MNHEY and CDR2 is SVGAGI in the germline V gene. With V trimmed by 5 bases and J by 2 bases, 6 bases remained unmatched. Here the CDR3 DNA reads TGTGCCAGCAGTCCCACCGGGACAGGGGCCTACGAGCAGTACTTC. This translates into CASSPTGTGAYEQYF.

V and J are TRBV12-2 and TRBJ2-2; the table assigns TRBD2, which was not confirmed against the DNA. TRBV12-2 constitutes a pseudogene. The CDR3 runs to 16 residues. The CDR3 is CASRLPSGGNTGELFF. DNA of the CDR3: TGTGCAAGTCGCTTACCTAGCGGGGGGAACACCGGGGAGCTGTTTTTT.

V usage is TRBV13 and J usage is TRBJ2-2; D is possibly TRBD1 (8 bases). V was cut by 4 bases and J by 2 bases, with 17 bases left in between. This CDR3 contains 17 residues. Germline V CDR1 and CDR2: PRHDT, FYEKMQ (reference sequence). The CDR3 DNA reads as TGTGCCAGCAGCTCGACCACAGGGGGGGGAAACACCGGGGAGCTGTTTTTT. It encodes CASSSTTGGGNTGELFF.

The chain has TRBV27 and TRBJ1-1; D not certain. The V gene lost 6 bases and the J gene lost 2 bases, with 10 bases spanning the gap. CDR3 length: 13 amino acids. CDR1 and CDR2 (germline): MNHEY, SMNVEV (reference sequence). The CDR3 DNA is TGTGCCAGCAGCCGGGGTTTTAACACTGAAGCTTTCTTT. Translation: CASSRGFNTEAFF.

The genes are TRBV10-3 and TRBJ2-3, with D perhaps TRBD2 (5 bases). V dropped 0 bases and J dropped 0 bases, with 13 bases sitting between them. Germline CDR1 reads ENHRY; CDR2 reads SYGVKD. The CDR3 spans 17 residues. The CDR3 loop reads CAISESAALESTDTQYF. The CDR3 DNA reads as TGTGCCATCAGTGAGTCAGCGGCATTGGAAAGCACAGATACGCAGTATTTT.

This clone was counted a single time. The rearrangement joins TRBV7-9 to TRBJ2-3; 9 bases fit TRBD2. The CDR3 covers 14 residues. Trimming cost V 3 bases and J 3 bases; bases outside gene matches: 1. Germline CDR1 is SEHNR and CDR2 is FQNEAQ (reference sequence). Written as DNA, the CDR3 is TGTGCCAGCAGCTTTAGCGGGAGAACAGATACGCAGTATTTT. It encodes CASSFSGRTDTQYF.

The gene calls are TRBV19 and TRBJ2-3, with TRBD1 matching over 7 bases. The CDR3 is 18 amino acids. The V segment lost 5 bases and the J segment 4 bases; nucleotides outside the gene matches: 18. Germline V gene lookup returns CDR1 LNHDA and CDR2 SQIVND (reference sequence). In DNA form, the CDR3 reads TGTGCCAGTAGTTTCCCAGCTTTAGGGGGCCCCGCACCAGATACGCAGTATTTT. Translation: CASSFPALGGPAPDTQYF.

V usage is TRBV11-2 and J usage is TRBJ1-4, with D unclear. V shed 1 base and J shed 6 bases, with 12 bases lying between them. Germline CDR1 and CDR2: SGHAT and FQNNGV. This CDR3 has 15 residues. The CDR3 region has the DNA TGTGCCAGCAGCTTAGTATCCACAGCTGATGAAAAACTGTTTTTT. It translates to CASSLVSTADEKLFF.

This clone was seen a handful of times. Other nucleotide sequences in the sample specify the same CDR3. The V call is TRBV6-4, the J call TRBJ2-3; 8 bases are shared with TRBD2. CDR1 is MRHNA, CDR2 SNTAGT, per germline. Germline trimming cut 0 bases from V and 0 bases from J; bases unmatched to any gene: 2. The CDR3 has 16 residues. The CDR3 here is CASSDSAGGSTDTQYF. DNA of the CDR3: TGTGCCAGCAGTGACTCTGCGGGGGGCAGCACAGATACGCAGTATTTT.

The CDR3 DNA sequence: TGTGCCAGCACTTCGTCGTCTATAGCCAAAAACATTCAGTACTTC. As protein: CASTSSSIAKNIQYF. The V call is TRBV27, the J call TRBJ2-4; D gene uncertain. This CDR3 is 15 amino acids long. The germline CDR1 and CDR2 sequences are MNHEY and SMNVEV (reference sequence). V lost 7 bases to trimming and J lost 0 bases, with 13 bases between them.

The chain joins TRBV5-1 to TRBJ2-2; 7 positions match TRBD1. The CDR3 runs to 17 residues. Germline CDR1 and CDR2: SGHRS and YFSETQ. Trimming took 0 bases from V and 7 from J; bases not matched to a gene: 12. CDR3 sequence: CASSLVKDRDGSGELFF. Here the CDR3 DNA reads TGCGCCAGCAGCTTGGTAAAAGACAGGGACGGTAGCGGGGAGCTGTTTTTT.

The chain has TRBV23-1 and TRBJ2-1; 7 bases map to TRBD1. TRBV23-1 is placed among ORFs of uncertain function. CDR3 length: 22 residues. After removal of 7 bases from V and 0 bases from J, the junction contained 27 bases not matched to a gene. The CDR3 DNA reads TGCGCCAGCACCCAAGGACAGGTGGGTAGGACACCCTCATTGCGCTCCTACAATGAGCAGTTCTTC. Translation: CASTQGQVGRTPSLRSYNEQFF.

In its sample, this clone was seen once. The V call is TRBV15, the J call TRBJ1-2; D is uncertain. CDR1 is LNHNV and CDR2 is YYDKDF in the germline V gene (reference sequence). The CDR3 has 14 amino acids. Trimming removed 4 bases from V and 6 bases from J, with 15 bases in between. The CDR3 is CATSIRRSSDGYTF. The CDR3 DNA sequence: TGTGCCACCAGCATAAGAAGGTCGAGCGATGGCTACACCTTC.

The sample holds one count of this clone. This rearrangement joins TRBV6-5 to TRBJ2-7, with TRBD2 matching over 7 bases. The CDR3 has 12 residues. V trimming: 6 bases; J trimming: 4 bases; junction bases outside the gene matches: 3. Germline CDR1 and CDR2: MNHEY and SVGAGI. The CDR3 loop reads CASSSGVYEQYF. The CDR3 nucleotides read TGTGCCAGCAGCAGCGGGGTATACGAGCAGTACTTC.

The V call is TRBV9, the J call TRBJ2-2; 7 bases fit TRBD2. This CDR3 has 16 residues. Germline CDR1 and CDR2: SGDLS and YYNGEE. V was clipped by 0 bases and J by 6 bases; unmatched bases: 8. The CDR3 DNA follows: TGTGCCAGCAGCGTAGCTACGGCGGGAGTATCCGGGGAGCTGTTTTTT. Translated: CASSVATAGVSGELFF.

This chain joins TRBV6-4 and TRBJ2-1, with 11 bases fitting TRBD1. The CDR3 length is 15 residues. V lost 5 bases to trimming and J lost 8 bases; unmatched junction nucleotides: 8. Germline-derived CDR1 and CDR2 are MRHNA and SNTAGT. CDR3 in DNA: TGTGCCAGCAGTCCCGGACAGGGGGCTGTGGATGAGCAGTTCTTC. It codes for CASSPGQGAVDEQFF.

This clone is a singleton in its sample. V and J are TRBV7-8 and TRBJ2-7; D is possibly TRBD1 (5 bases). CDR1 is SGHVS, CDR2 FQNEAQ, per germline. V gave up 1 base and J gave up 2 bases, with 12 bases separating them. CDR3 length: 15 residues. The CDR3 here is CASSLEGQKPYEQYF. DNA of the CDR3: TGTGCCAGCAGCTTAGAGGGGCAGAAACCCTACGAGCAGTACTTC.

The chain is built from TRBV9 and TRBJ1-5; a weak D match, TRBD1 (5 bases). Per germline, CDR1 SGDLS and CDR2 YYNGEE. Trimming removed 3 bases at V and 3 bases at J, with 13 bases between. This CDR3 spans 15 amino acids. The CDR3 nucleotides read TGTGCCAGCAGCGCTTATGACAGCCTCAATCAGCCCCAGCATTTT. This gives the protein CASSAYDSLNQPQHF.

In DNA, the CDR3 is TGTGCCAGCAGTGACTCAGCGGGCCCCTCAGATACGCAGTATTTT. Translated: CASSDSAGPSDTQYF. The chain joins TRBV6-4 to TRBJ2-3; TRBD2 is a possible D gene (6 bases). From germline, CDR1 is MRHNA and CDR2 SNTAGT. The CDR3 length is 15 residues. The V gene lost 0 bases and the J gene lost 4 bases, with 11 bases spanning the gap.

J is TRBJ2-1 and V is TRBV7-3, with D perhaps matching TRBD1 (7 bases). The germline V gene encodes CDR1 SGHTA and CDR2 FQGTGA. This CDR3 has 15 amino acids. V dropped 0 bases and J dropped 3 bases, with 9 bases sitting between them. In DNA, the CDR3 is TGTGCCAGCAGCTTAACGCAGGGGGGCTACAATGAGCAGTTCTTC. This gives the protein CASSLTQGGYNEQFF. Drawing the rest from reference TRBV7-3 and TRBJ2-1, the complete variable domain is GAGVSQTPSNKVTEKGKYVELRCDPISGHTALYWYRQSLGQGPEFLIYFQGTGAADDSGLPNDRFFAVRPEGSVSTLKIQRTERGDSAVYLCASSLTQGGYNEQFFGPGTRLTVL.

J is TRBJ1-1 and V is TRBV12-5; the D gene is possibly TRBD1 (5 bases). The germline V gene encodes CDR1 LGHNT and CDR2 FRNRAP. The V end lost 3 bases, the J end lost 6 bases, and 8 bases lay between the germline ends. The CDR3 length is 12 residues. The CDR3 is CASGFPGSEAFF. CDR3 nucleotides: TGTGCTAGTGGTTTTCCAGGGTCTGAAGCTTTCTTT.

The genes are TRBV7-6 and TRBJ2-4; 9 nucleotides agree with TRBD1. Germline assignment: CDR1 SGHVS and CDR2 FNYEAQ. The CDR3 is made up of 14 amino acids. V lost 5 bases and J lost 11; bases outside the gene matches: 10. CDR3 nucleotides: TGTGCCAGCAGCCCAATCCGGGACAGGGCTTTTCAGTACTTC. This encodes CASSPIRDRAFQYF. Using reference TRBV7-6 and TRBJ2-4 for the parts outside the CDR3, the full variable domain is GAGVSQSPRYKVTKRGQDVALRCDPISGHVSLYWYRQALGQGPEFLTYFNYEAQQDKSGLPNDRFSAERPEGSISTLTIQRTEQRDSAMYRCASSPIRDRAFQYFGAGTRLSVL.

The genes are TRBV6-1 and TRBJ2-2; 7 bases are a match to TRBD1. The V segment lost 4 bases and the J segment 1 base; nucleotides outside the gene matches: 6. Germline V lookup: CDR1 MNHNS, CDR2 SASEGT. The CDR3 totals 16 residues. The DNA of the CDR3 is TGTGCCAGCAGTGGGTTGACAGGGCAGAACACCGGGGAGCTGTTTTTT. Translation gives CASSGLTGQNTGELFF.

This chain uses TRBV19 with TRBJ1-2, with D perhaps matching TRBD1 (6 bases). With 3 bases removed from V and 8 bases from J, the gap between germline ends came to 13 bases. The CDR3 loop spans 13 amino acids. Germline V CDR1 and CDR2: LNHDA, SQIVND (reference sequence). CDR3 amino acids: CASSIRDRYGYTF. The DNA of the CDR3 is TGTGCCAGTAGTATCCGAGACAGGTACGGCTACACCTTC. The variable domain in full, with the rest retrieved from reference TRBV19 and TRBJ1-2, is DGGITQSPKYLFRKEGQNVTLSCEQNLNHDAMYWYRQDPGQGLRLIYYSQIVNDFQKGDIAEGYSVSREKKESFPLTVTSAQKNPTAFYLCASSIRDRYGYTFGSGTRLTVV.

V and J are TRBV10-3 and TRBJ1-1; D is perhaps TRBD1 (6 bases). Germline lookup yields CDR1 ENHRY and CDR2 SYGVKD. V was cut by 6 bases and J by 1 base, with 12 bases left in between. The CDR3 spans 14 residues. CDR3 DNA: TGTGCCATCAGCCCTCGGACAGAGAACACTGAAGCTTTCTTT. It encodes CAISPRTENTEAFF.

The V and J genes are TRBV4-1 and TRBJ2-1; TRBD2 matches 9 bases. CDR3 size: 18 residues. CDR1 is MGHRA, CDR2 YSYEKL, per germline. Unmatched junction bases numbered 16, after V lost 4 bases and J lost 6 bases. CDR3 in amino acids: CASSPVLSTSGLINEQFF. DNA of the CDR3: TGCGCCAGCAGCCCAGTACTGTCGACTAGCGGCCTAATCAATGAGCAGTTCTTC.

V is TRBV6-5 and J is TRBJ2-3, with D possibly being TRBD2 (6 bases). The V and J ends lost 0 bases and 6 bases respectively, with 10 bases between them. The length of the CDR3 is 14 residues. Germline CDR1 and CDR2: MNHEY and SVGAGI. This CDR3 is CASSYSRDSDTQYF. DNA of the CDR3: TGTGCCAGCAGTTACTCCCGGGACTCCGATACGCAGTATTTT.